This T cell receptor beta chain comes out of a study of monozygotic twins with inflammatory bowel disease. UMIs with a 6-nucleotide sample barcode were added by template switching. TCRdb derives one entry per CDR3 protein from the 5' RACE reads, leaving out DNA. The listing contains around 410,000 distinct CDR3 sequences. To note about this clonotype: Its antigen is still unknown.

The V gene's germline CDR1 is SGHRS and CDR2 YFSETQ. CDR3 size: 15 residues. Study conclusions and caveats: Versus healthy twins, IBD patients showed fewer clonotypes shared with others, especially with disease activity. Immunosuppressive treatments differing between patients may have added repertoire variability. Discordant twins had repertoire similarity that did not differ from that of concordant twins, possibly from limited power.

The sequence was collected from a human donor with ulcerative colitis or Crohn's disease, or a healthy co-twin of an affected twin (not recorded which). The sequencing sample was made of blood. The chain has TRBV5-1 and TRBJ1-2; the TCRdb D gene call, TRBD1, has no DNA to confirm it. The CDR3 here is CASSPISGTGLGYTF.